This T cell receptor (beta chain) is from a study of blood T cell repertoires in COVID-19. On the study more broadly: Samples came from the United States, Italy and Spain, spanning acute and convalescent COVID-19. The cDNA or gDNA used as material had been derived from T cells, B-cell-depleted T cells, or PBMCs.

Sequencing was performed with immunoSEQ multiplex PCR; in TCRdb, only in-frame clones are kept and a portion is missing. The sample has about 75,000 clones; approximately 79% are singletons. Per germline, CDR1 SGHNT and CDR2 YYREEE (reference sequence). The germline V and J ends were trimmed by 0 bases and 3 bases, with 11 bases remaining between them. This CDR3 is 15 amino acids long. This clone has just one count. Sequenced material: peripheral blood. This receptor was taken from a woman aged 80 or over with active or convalescent COVID-19. The chain carries TRBV5-4 and TRBJ2-3; perhaps TRBD1 as D (7 bases). CDR3 coding DNA: TGTGCCAGCAGCTTGGCAGGGGGGCCAACAGATACGCAGTATTTT. It codes for CASSLAGGPTDTQYF.